The 10 T cell receptor beta chains reported below all come from one sample, sequenced in a study of identical twins. TCRdb reprocessed the 5' RACE reads with MiXCR, giving one entry per CDR3 protein. The sample shows about 790,000 distinct CDR3 sequences, about 20% of them seen only once. This sample also appeared in a second study, on T cells expressing NK-cell markers.

The sample comprised PBMCs. The receptor source for this set is a woman aged 18 to 35 in good health.

J is TRBJ2-3 and V is TRBV7-6; 9 bases are shared with TRBD2. Looked up from germline, CDR1 is SGHVS and CDR2 is FNYEAQ. This CDR3 has 18 amino acids. V shed 1 base and J 2 bases; nucleotides not matched to a gene: 10. The CDR3 DNA reads TGTGCCAGCAGCTTAGACCACCTTAGCGGGGGATACACAGATACGCAGTATTTT. As protein: CASSLDHLSGGYTDTQYF.

The V call is TRBV9, the J call TRBJ2-3; D is possibly TRBD1 (5 bases). This CDR3 contains 16 residues. V shed 0 bases and J shed 6 bases, with 17 bases lying between them. Germline CDR1 SGDLS, CDR2 YYNGEE. In DNA, the CDR3 is TGTGCCAGCAGCGTAGGAGTATGGCAGGGCCAGGATACGCAGTATTTT. Protein sequence: CASSVGVWQGQDTQYF.

This clonotype was counted a few times. The V and J genes are TRBV5-1 and TRBJ1-5, with 10 bases fitting TRBD1. After removal of 4 bases from V and 7 bases from J, the junction contained 8 bases not matched to a gene. There are 15 residues in the CDR3. Germline loops: CDR1 SGHRS, CDR2 YFSETQ. CDR3: CASSPTGTGAQPQHF. The DNA of the CDR3 is TGCGCCAGCAGCCCAACCGGGACAGGGGCCCAGCCCCAGCATTTT.

This clonotype showed up many times. This chain uses TRBV24-1 with TRBJ2-3, with D possibly called TRBD1 or TRBD2 (6 bases each). Germline V CDR1 and CDR2: KGHDR, SFDVKD. V lost 6 bases and J 1 base, leaving 13 bases between the germline ends. The CDR3 extends over 15 amino acids. The CDR3 DNA follows: TGTGCCACCAGTCCGAGGGGGGCGGGCACAGATACGCAGTATTTT. This encodes CATSPRGAGTDTQYF.

This clonotype was seen more than once but under ten times. The rearrangement joins TRBV14 to TRBJ2-5; D gene unclear. The CDR3 runs 13 residues. Germline CDR1 SGHDN, CDR2 FVKESK. Trimming removed 5 bases from V and 7 bases from J, with 14 bases in between. The CDR3 DNA follows: TGTGCCAGCAGCGAAGCCACCATCGGGACCCAGTACTTC. It codes for CASSEATIGTQYF.

Only a few counts were recorded for this clonotype. The V and J genes are TRBV3-1 and TRBJ2-1; D not resolved. Germline V gene sequence: CDR1 LGHDT, CDR2 YNNKEL (reference sequence). Trimming pared 1 base from V and 8 bases from J, leaving 9 bases between. The CDR3 runs 13 residues. The CDR3 DNA sequence: TGTGCCAGCAGCCAAGGAAATCAGGATGAGCAGTTCTTC. As protein: CASSQGNQDEQFF.

Concerning this clonotype itself: A much larger clone differs from this one at a single base, so this may be a read error. The CDR3 DNA reads TGTGCCATCAGTTTAGCGCGCAGGGGGTTAGCGGGGGGACTCTACGAGCAGTACTTC. It specifies CAISLARRGLAGGLYEQYF. V is TRBV12-3 or TRBV12-4 and J is TRBJ2-7, with 10 bases identical to TRBD2. The CDR3 loop spans 19 amino acids.

This clonotype was recorded a few times. This chain connects TRBV20-1 to TRBJ2-7; perhaps TRBD2 as D (7 bases). The germline CDR1 and CDR2 sequences are DFQATT and SNEGSKA (reference sequence). V was trimmed by 3 bases and J by 4 bases, leaving 28 bases between them. The CDR3 length is 18 residues. DNA of the CDR3: TGCAGTGCTAGTTCATACAGGGATCTCCCGGGAGGCCCTTACGAGCAGTACTTC. Its translation is CSASSYRDLPGGPYEQYF.

This clonotype was seen only a few times. The chain couples TRBV6-5 to TRBJ1-1; D gene uncertain. CDR3 length equals 16 residues. Germline V CDR1 and CDR2: MNHEY, SVGAGI. V was clipped by 0 bases and J by 5 bases, with 16 bases between them. CDR3 bases: TGTGCCAGCAGTTACTCGAACGAGGAGTTTTATACTGAAGCTTTCTTT. It translates to CASSYSNEEFYTEAFF.

The genes are TRBV5-6 and TRBJ2-2; TRBD2 is a possible D gene (5 bases). This CDR3 region has 15 residues. The V and J ends lost 1 base and 3 bases respectively, with 10 bases between them. CDR1 is SGHDT, CDR2 YYEEEE, per germline. As DNA, the CDR3 is TGTGCCAGCAGCTTGTACGGCGGGCACACCGGGGAGCTGTTTTTT. Translation: CASSLYGGHTGELFF. Filled out from reference TRBV5-6 and TRBJ2-2, the complete variable domain reads DAGVTQSPTHLIKTRGQQVTLRCSPKSGHDTVSWYQQALGQGPQFIFQYYEEEERQRGNFPDRFSGHQFPNYSSELNVNALLLGDSALYLCASSLYGGHTGELFFGEGSRLTVL.